This T cell receptor beta chain was recovered during a study of blood T cell repertoires in COVID-19. Study overall: PBMCs, B-cell-depleted T cells, or T cells provided the cDNA or gDNA that made up the material.

Losses at the gene ends were 5 bases for V and 8 bases for J; bases not matched to a gene: 5. CDR3 length equals 13 residues. CDR1 is SNHLY, CDR2 FYNNEI, per germline. The repertoire was sequenced with immunoSEQ multiplex PCR; TCRdb's copy has only in-frame clones and lacks some. The sample has some 150,000 clones; 75% to 90% are singletons. The chain joins TRBV2 to TRBJ1-4, with TRBD1 matching 7 bases. Material: peripheral blood. The receptor was isolated from a woman in her seventies with acute or convalescent COVID-19. CDR3 bases: TGTGCCAGCAGTAGGGACAGCTTGGAAAAACTGTTTTTT. Protein product: CASSRDSLEKLFF.